This T cell receptor (beta chain) was recorded in a study of cytomegalovirus exposure and HLA in healthy donors. To note about this clone: Its antigen is still unknown.

Study findings and constraints: Data from an earlier analysis indicated that most TCR beta V segments were productive either about 90% or about 30% of the time.

PCR involved 60 Vbeta and 13 Jbeta primers. Assay: immunoSEQ multiplex PCR; the TCRdb copy retains only in-frame clones and omits some. This sample has about 90,000 clones, with 62% found just once. The sequence came from a woman aged 25 to 39 in good health and CMV-seropositive. Sequenced: PBMCs.

CDR3 bases: TGTGCCAGCAGCCAAGAAGGCGGAGGAAACACCGGGGAGCTGTTTTTT. Translation: CASSQEGGGNTGELFF. This chain connects TRBV4-2 to TRBJ2-2; TRBD2 is a possible D gene (5 bases). CDR1 is LGHNA and CDR2 is YNFKEQ in the germline V gene. V lost 0 bases and J lost 2, with 10 bases in between. The CDR3 contains 16 residues.